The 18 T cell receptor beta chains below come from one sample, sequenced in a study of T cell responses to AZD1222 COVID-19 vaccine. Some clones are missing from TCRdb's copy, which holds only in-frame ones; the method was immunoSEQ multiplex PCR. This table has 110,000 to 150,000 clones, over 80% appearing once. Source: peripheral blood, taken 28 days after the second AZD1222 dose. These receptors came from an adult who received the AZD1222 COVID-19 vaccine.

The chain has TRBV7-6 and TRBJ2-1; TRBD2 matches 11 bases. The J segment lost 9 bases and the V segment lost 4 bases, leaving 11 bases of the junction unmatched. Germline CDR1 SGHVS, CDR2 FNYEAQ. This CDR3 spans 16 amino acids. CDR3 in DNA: TGTGCCAGCAGCTCCCGGTTAGCGGGAGGGTTAGGTGAGCAGTTCTTC. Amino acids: CASSSRLAGGLGEQFF.

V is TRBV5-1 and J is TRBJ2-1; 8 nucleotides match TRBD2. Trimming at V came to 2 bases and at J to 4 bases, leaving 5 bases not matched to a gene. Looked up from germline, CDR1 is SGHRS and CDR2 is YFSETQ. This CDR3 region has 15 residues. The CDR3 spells CASSFSTSAYNEQFF. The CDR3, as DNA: TGCGCCAGCAGCTTCTCGACTAGCGCGTACAATGAGCAGTTCTTC.

This chain's CDR3 is CASSLASYLFF. The DNA of the CDR3 is TGTGCCAGCAGCTTGGCTAGTTACCTGTTTTTT. The chain recombines TRBV5-5 with TRBJ1-4; unclear D gene. V was cut by 0 bases and J by 14 bases, with 8 bases left in between. Germline CDR1 reads SGHKS; CDR2 reads YYEKEE (reference sequence). This CDR3 spans 11 amino acids.

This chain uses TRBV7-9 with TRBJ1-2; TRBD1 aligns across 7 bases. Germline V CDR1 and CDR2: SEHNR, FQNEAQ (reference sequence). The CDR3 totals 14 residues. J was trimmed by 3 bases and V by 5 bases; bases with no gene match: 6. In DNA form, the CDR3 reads TGTGCCAGCAGCCAAGAGGGACAGTACTATGGCTACACCTTC. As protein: CASSQEGQYYGYTF.

The CDR3 here is CARKGTENSPLHF. The CDR3, as DNA: TGTGCCAGAAAGGGGACAGAGAATTCACCCCTCCACTTT. The rearrangement uses TRBV2 and TRBJ1-6; 7 nucleotides agree with TRBD1. The junction had 6 bases not matched to a gene; V was cut back by 9 bases and J by 7 bases. Germline CDR1 reads SNHLY; CDR2 reads FYNNEI. The CDR3 extends over 13 amino acids. The complete variable domain, with remaining parts taken from reference TRBV2 and TRBJ1-6, reads EPEVTQTPSHQVTQMGQEVILRCVPISNHLYFYWYRQILGQKVEFLVSFYNNEISEKSEIFDDQFSVERPDGSNFTLKIRSTKLEDSAMYFCARKGTENSPLHFGNGTRLTVT.

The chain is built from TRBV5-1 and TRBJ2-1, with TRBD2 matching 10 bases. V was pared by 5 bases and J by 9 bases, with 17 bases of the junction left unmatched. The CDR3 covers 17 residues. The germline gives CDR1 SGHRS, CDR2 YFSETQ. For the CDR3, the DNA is TGCGCCAGCAGGGTGACGAGCGGGAGGGCCGGTCAGAGTGAGCAGTTCTTC. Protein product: CASRVTSGRAGQSEQFF.

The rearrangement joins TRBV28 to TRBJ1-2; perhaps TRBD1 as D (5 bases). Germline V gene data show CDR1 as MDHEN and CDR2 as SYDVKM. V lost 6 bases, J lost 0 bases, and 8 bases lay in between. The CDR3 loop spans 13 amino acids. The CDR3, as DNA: TGTGCCAGCAGAGGGGAGACTAACTATGGCTACACCTTC. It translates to CASRGETNYGYTF.

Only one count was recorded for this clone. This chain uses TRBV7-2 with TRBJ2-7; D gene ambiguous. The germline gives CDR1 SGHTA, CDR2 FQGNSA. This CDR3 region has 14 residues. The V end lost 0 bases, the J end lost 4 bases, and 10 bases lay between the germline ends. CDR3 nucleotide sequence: TGTGCCAGCAGCTTAGCCCACAACCAATACGAGCAGTACTTC. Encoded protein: CASSLAHNQYEQYF.

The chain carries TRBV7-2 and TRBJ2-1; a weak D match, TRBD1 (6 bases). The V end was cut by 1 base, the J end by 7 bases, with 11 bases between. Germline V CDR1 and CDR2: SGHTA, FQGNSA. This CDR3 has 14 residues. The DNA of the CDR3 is TGTGCCAGCAGCTTAGGGACAGTGGGGAATGAGCAGTTCTTC. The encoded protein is CASSLGTVGNEQFF.

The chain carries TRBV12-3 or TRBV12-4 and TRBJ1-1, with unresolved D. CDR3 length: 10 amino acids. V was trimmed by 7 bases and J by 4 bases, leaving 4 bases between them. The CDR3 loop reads CASKITEAFF. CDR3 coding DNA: TGTGCCAGCAAAATCACTGAAGCTTTCTTT.

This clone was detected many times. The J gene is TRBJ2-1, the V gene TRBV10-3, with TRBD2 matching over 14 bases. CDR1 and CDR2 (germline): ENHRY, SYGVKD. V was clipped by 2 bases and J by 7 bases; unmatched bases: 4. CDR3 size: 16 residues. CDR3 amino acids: CAISETGTSGSNEQFF. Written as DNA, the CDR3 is TGTGCCATCAGTGAGACCGGGACTAGCGGGAGTAATGAGCAGTTCTTC.

CDR3 loop: CAWSVQTAGETARYF. The CDR3 bases are TGTGCCTGGAGTGTACAGACCGCGGGAGAGACGGCCAGATACTTC. The rearrangement uses TRBV30 and TRBJ2-5; TRBD2 aligns across 7 bases. CDR3 length equals 15 residues. Unmatched junction bases numbered 18, after V lost 0 bases and J lost 14 bases. Germline values: CDR1 GTSNPN, CDR2 SVGIG (reference sequence). The full variable domain, in which reference TRBV30 and TRBJ2-5 provide the parts outside the CDR3, is SQTIHQWPATLVQPVGSPLSLECTVEGTSNPNLYWYRQAAGRGLQLLFYSVGIGQISSEVPQNLSASRPQDRQFILSSKKLLLSDSGFYLCAWSVQTAGETARYFGPGTRLLVL.

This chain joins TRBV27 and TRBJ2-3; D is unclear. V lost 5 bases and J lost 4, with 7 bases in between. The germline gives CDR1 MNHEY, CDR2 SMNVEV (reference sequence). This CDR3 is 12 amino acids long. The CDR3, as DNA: TGTGCCAGCAGTCCCGGCGCAGATACGCAGTATTTT. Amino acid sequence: CASSPGADTQYF.

In DNA form, the CDR3 reads TGCGCCAGCAGCCGAGGGGGGACAGGTACCAATGAAAAACTGTTTTTT. Translated: CASSRGGTGTNEKLFF. The chain combines TRBV4-3 with TRBJ1-4; 8 bases line up with TRBD1. CDR1 and CDR2 (germline): LGHNA, YSLEER. V trimming: 4 bases; J trimming: 5 bases; junction bases outside the gene matches: 9. The CDR3 has 16 amino acids.

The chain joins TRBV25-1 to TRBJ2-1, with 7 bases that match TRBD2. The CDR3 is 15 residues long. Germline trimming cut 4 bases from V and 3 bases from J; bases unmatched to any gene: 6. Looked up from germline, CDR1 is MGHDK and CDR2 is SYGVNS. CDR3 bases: TGTGCCAGCAGTGGAGGACTAGGAGACTACAATGAGCAGTTCTTC. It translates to CASSGGLGDYNEQFF.

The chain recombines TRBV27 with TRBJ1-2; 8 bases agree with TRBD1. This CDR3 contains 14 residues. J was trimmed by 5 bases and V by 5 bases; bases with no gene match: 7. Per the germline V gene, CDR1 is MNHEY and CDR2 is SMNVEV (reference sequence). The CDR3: CASSVQGGLYGYTF. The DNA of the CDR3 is TGTGCCAGCAGTGTACAGGGGGGGCTTTATGGCTACACCTTC.

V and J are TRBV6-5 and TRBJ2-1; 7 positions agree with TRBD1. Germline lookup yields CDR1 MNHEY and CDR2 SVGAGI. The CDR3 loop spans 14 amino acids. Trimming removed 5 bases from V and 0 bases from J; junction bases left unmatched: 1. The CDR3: CASSRQGSYNEQFF. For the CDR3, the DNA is TGTGCCAGCAGTCGACAGGGCTCCTACAATGAGCAGTTCTTC.

DNA of the CDR3: TGTGCCAGCAGCCTAACAGGGGCGGGTGAGCAGTTCTTC. It specifies CASSLTGAGEQFF. The chain uses TRBV27 and TRBJ2-1, with TRBD1 identical over 7 bases. The germline V gene has CDR1 MNHEY and CDR2 SMNVEV (reference sequence). The length of the CDR3 is 13 residues. Trimming at V came to 6 bases and at J to 9 bases, leaving 8 bases not matched to a gene.